The rows below give T cell receptor beta chains drawn from one sample of a study of a mutant IDH1 vaccine in newly diagnosed glioma. Only in-frame clones appear in the TCRdb table, and some are missing; sequencing was by immunoSEQ multiplex PCR. This sample yields roughly 15,000 clones, of which over 75% are seen a single time; about 10% belongs to the top ten. Material: PBMCs, obtained from a glioma patient treated with radiotherapy, temozolomide or both. The source of these receptors is a woman in her forties with glioma. Some clones in this sample may be carry-over from other donors' samples. Each CDR3 is given with its conserved first and last residue. Each record gives: D gene, clone size, V gene, J gene, CDR3 DNA, CDR3 protein. D genes are given only for firm matches. Size values are once, few and many counts, or a class for expanded clones, and some rows have none.

TRBD2	.	TRBV4-1	TRBJ2-1	TGCGCCAGCAGCCCGTGGAGCGGGGACTACAATGAGCAGTTCTTC	CASSPWSGDYNEQFF
TRBD1	.	TRBV7-3	TRBJ2-1	TGTGCCAGCAGCGCGGGACAGGGTACCTACAATGAGCAGTTCTTC	CASSAGQGTYNEQFF
.	.	TRBV6-5	TRBJ1-2	TGTGCCAGCACGGGTTGGAGGGGCCCAAACTATGGCTACACCTTC	CASTGWRGPNYGYTF
.	.	TRBV19	TRBJ1-1	TGTGCCAGTAGGATACAGGGTTCGAGCACTGAAGCTTTCTTT	CASRIQGSSTEAFF
.	.	TRBV5-5	TRBJ2-5	TGTGCCAGCAGCCTAGACCCGATGGGGACCCAGTACTTC	CASSLDPMGTQYF
.	.	TRBV29-1	TRBJ1-1	TGCAGCGTTGCTCCCGGGGGGCCCAGAGCTTTCTTT	CSVAPGGPRAFF
.	.	TRBV10-3	TRBJ2-1	TGTGCCATCAGTCGAGGGGTCGATGAGCAGTTCTTC	CAISRGVDEQFF
TRBD1	.	TRBV19	TRBJ2-2	TGTGCCAGTAGTATAGGTAGGGGGCTGGACACCGGGGAGCTGTTTTTT	CASSIGRGLDTGELFF
.	.	TRBV5-8	TRBJ1-5	TGTGCCAGCAGCCCTGGGACCGATCTCAATCAGCCCCAGCATTTT	CASSPGTDLNQPQHF
.	once	TRBV11-2	TRBJ2-6	TGTGCCAGCAGCTTAGGAGAGTCTGGGGCCAACGTCCTGACTTTC	CASSLGESGANVLTF
TRBD1	.	TRBV27	TRBJ1-2	TGTGCCAGCAGTTTAAGGGGGTACAGGGGCCTCCTAGATGGCTACACCTTC	CASSLRGYRGLLDGYTF
.	.	TRBV7-8	TRBJ1-1	TGTGCCAGCAGCTTAGCCGCGGGGATATCTGAAGCTTTCTTT	CASSLAAGISEAFF
.	.	TRBV9	TRBJ1-1	TGTGCCAGCAGCCCAAATGTAGCTACTGAAGCTTTCTTT	CASSPNVATEAFF
.	.	TRBV6-1	TRBJ2-1	TGTGCCAGCAGTGAATTGGGACCACACGACCGGAATGAGCAGTTCTTC	CASSELGPHDRNEQFF
.	.	TRBV18	TRBJ1-1	TGTGCCAGCTCACAGGACAGAAACACTGAAGCTTTCTTT	CASSQDRNTEAFF
.	.	TRBV5-1	TRBJ1-6	TGCGCCAGCAGCTTGCAGGAAAATTCACCCCTCCACTTT	CASSLQENSPLHF
.	.	TRBV2	TRBJ1-5	TGTGCCAGCGCCGCCGGGGCGGTGAACCAGCCCCAGCATTTT	CASAAGAVNQPQHF
TRBD2	.	TRBV19	TRBJ2-1	TGTGCCAGTAGTATAAGGATGGCGGGAGGGACCAATGAGCAGTTCTTC	CASSIRMAGGTNEQFF
TRBD1	.	TRBV30	TRBJ1-5	TGTGCCTGCCGGGACAGCGGGAGGGGGCCCCAGCATTTT	CACRDSGRGPQHF
.	once	TRBV5-4	TRBJ1-2	TGTGCCAGCAGCTTGTTGGACCCAGGGCATGGCTACACCTTC	CASSLLDPGHGYTF
TRBD2	once	TRBV2	TRBJ2-5	TGTGCCAGCAGACACGGACTAGCGGGGGGGGAGTTAGAGACCCAGTACTTC	CASRHGLAGGELETQYF
.	.	TRBV30	TRBJ1-2	TGTGCCTGGAGTTCGTCAGGAAAAGGGCTCGGTGGCTACACCTTC	CAWSSSGKGLGGYTF
TRBD2	.	TRBV6-1	TRBJ2-3	TGTGCCAGCAGTGAACTAGCGGGGGGGCCAGATACGCAGTATTTT	CASSELAGGPDTQYF
.	.	TRBV10-2	TRBJ1-5	TGCGCCAGCAGTGCGGGACTGATTAGCAATCAGCCCCAGCATTTT	CASSAGLISNQPQHF
.	once	TRBV20-1	TRBJ2-5	TGCAGTGCCGGGACTCAAGAGACCCAGTACTTC	CSAGTQETQYF
.	.	TRBV4-2	TRBJ2-3	TGTGCCAGCAGCCAAGATCAAGGGTCCGGAATTGGCACAGATACGCAGTATTTT	CASSQDQGSGIGTDTQYF
TRBD2	.	TRBV10-3	TRBJ2-1	TGTGCCGTTGGTACTAGCGGGAGATCCTACAATGAGCAGTTCTTC	CAVGTSGRSYNEQFF
.	.	TRBV5-8	TRBJ1-1	TGTGCCAGCTCTCGTGGCATGAACACTGAAGCTTTCTTT	CASSRGMNTEAFF
.	.	TRBV28	TRBJ1-2	TGTGCCAGCAGTTTGTCAGGATTCTATGGCTACACCTTC	CASSLSGFYGYTF
TRBD2	.	TRBV2	TRBJ2-2	TGTGCCAGCAGTTTAGCGGGGGGGCCCACCGGGGAGCTGTTTTTT	CASSLAGGPTGELFF
.	.	TRBV5-1	TRBJ1-2	TGCGCCAGCAGCACGGGGGACGGACGGAAGGTTGATCGCACCTTC	CASSTGDGRKVDRTF
.	.	TRBV19	TRBJ1-5	TGTGCCAGTAGTATAGAAGGGGGCAATCAGCCCCAGCATTTT	CASSIEGGNQPQHF
.	.	TRBV4-1	TRBJ1-6	TGCGCCAGCAGCCAAGAGGGGCTCCCTAATTCACCCCTCCACTTT	CASSQEGLPNSPLHF
.	.	TRBV7-9	TRBJ1-2	TGTGCCAGCAGCTTAGCCAGGGGTTATGGCTACACCTTC	CASSLARGYGYTF
.	.	TRBV19	TRBJ1-5	TGTGCCAGTAGTATACTCGGCAAAAATCAGCCCCAGCATTTT	CASSILGKNQPQHF
.	.	TRBV7-2	TRBJ1-3	TGTGCCAGCAGCTTCTCTGGAAACACCATATATTTT	CASSFSGNTIYF
TRBD1	.	TRBV5-4	TRBJ1-6	TGTGCCAGCAGTTCGGGACAGGGCAAATCGATTTCACCCCTCCACTTT	CASSSGQGKSISPLHF
TRBD1	few	TRBV11-2	TRBJ1-1	TGTGCCAGCACCGAACTAGGACAGGGAGGCACTGAAGCTTTCTTT	CASTELGQGGTEAFF
TRBD1	.	TRBV6-5	TRBJ2-5	TGTGCCAGCAGTCCAGACAGGGGTGGAGAAGAGACCCAGTACTTC	CASSPDRGGEETQYF
.	.	TRBV9	TRBJ1-3	TGTGCCAGCAGCTCCAGAGAGGGGGTAGTAGGAAACACCATATATTTT	CASSSREGVVGNTIYF
.	.	TRBV4-2	TRBJ1-1	TGTGCCAGCAGCCAAGGAAACAGACCCACTGAAGCTTTCTTT	CASSQGNRPTEAFF
.	.	TRBV7-9	TRBJ2-3	TGTGCCAGCACGCCCCCCCGGGCAGATACGCAGTATTTT	CASTPPRADTQYF
.	.	TRBV30	TRBJ1-1	TGTGCCTGGAGTGTAGCTGGGGGCGGAAAGAGGAACACTGAAGCTTTCTTT	CAWSVAGGGKRNTEAFF
.	.	TRBV10-3	TRBJ1-2	TGTGCCATCAGTGAGCCCGGGCAGGGAGAAGGCTACACCTTC	CAISEPGQGEGYTF
.	.	TRBV9	TRBJ2-1	TGTGCCAGCAGCGGTGACAGATTATCCTCCTACAATGAGCAGTTCTTC	CASSGDRLSSYNEQFF
.	.	TRBV7-8	TRBJ2-5	TGTGCCAGCAGCTCCTCCAGGGGTTACGAAGAGACCCAGTACTTC	CASSSSRGYEETQYF
.	.	TRBV7-9	TRBJ2-7	TGTGCCAGCAGCACCTGGACGGCGGCCTACGAGCAGTACTTC	CASSTWTAAYEQYF
.	.	TRBV6-1	TRBJ1-3	TGTGCCAGCAGTGAACTTGGAACCACCTCTGGAAACACCATATATTTT	CASSELGTTSGNTIYF
TRBD1	.	TRBV4-1	TRBJ1-6	TGCGCCAGCAGCCTTGGGACAGGGTACTCGGATTCACCCCTCCACTTT	CASSLGTGYSDSPLHF
.	.	TRBV29-1	TRBJ2-2	TGCAGCGCTACCGCACGGACGGACACCGGGGAGCTGTTTTTT	CSATARTDTGELFF
TRBD1	.	TRBV18	TRBJ1-5	TGTGCCAGCTCACCAATGGGGACAGTCAATCAGCCCCAGCATTTT	CASSPMGTVNQPQHF
.	.	TRBV5-1	TRBJ2-5	TGCGCCAGCAGCGGAGAGACCCAGTACTTC	CASSGETQYF
.	few	TRBV29-1	TRBJ1-4	TGCAGCGGTGGGGGGGCGGAAAAACTGTTTTTT	CSGGGAEKLFF
.	.	TRBV11-2	TRBJ2-2	TGTGCCAGCAGCTTAGGCGGGGAGGGGGAGCTGTTTTTT	CASSLGGEGELFF